This TCR beta chain derives from a study of Graves' ophthalmopathy and Graves' hyperthyroidism (dated by TCRdb to between 2018 and 2020). General notes on the study: Hyperthyroidism was defined as stable when no progression to ophthalmopathy occurred within 18 months of follow-up. To explore V-J signatures that separate ophthalmopathy from hyperthyroidism, a discovery set of 100 patients was enrolled, consisting of about 43 with ophthalmopathy and approximately 57 with stable hyperthyroidism. In six or seven hyperthyroidism patients, the T-cell repertoires found in thyroid tissue were compared with those found in blood. After sampling, hyperthyroidism patients received methimazole starting at 30 mg daily, and ophthalmopathy patients received high-dose intravenous methylprednisolone. An independent validation cohort was composed of roughly 19 hyperthyroidism patients and over 15 patients who later progressed from hyperthyroidism to ophthalmopathy. To tell Graves' ophthalmopathy apart from Graves' hyperthyroidism, and to predict which patients would progress to ophthalmopathy, the study relied on TCR beta repertoire signatures. In total, 135 blood samples were TCR-sequenced: 40 to 45 ophthalmopathy, 75 hyperthyroidism and roughly 17 hyperthyroidism-to-ophthalmopathy patients. What the authors observed across the whole study: No statistical method was used to set the sample size in advance, and the investigators knew which group each participant was assigned to. In cross-validation, the 13-signature model distinguished ophthalmopathy from stable hyperthyroidism with approximately 85% sensitivity and around 81% specificity, and in the test set the corresponding values were approximately 79% and 70%. Most of the expanded thyroid clonotypes with a frequency above 0.001 were also detected in blood, and it was suggested that the thyroid immune response may be reflected by blood repertoires. In validation, the model predicted ophthalmopathy progression with roughly 68% sensitivity and approximately 75% specificity; fewer than 15 predicted patients were CT-confirmed with GO in a median of around 6 months.

Patients with hyperthyroidism were aged 18 to 65 years, had been newly diagnosed, and had a disease duration of less than 2 months. Patients with other autoimmune diseases, uncontrolled infections, pregnancy or lactation were excluded. Diagnosis relied on clinical symptoms, serum thyroxine, TRAb, thyroid ultrasound and orbital computed tomography. Trizol reagent was used to extract the total RNA, and its quality was then checked on an Agilent 2100 Bioanalyzer. For repertoire sequencing, the TCR beta CDR3 regions were amplified from RNA transcripts. HTBI primers and the Qiagen OneStep RT-PCR kit were used in a first-round RT-PCR, which was followed by a second-round multiplex PCR, size selection and purification. Libraries were sequenced on an Illumina HiSeq2000 using paired-end 100 bp reads. The source study handled its data this way. SOAPnuke was used to process the reads, removing any read that contained adapters or uncalled bases, had a mean Phred below 15, or lacked an exact match to the constant primer or identifier. High-quality paired reads were merged with COPE v1.2.5. Each unique nucleotide sequence was defined as a clonotype, and clonotypes were aligned to IMGT TRB V, D and J references with MiTCR v1.1. The analysis was limited to V-J combinations with a frequency above 0.0001, which together covered approximately 99% of repertoires. A TCR clonal expansion and chaos score per V-J combination was defined as the ratio of F50 clonal expansion to chaos observed in the TCRdist matrix. Features were reduced by Welch's t-statistics and random forest to about a dozen V-J combinations, which fed a naive Bayes classifier. Thyroid-blood repertoire similarity was quantified with the Morisita-Horn index. TCRdb took the public reads, trimmed them with fastp at Q25, ran MiXCR for clone calling and kept in-frame beta chains. Rows are unified per CDR3 protein, each entry keeping the most common DNA and genes. The V and J calls come from TCRdb's annotation, not from the publication. This sample comprises around 1,200,000 distinct CDR3 sequences, about two fifths of them detected only once. Of the sample, roughly 10% is held by the ten largest clones.

According to the germline V gene, CDR1 reads MGHDK and CDR2 reads SYGVNS. The CDR3 has 13 amino acids, counting the end cysteine and phenylalanine. CDR3 DNA only is kept here, 39 bases in frame from base 1. V sheds 8 bases and J sheds 2 bases, leaving 12 bases between their ends. As regards this clonotype: No cognate antigen has been identified for it. No clone much larger than this one lies a single base away; base qualities are absent.

The sequence was obtained from an adult man with Graves' hyperthyroidism. Input material: peripheral blood or thyroid tissue (not recorded which). The chain was built from TRBV25-1 and TRBJ2-5; 6 matching bases give a weak D call of TRBD2. The CDR3 corresponds to CASWTGRQETQYF. The nucleotide sequence reads TGTGCCAGCTGGACCGGGAGACAAGAGACCCAGTACTTC.